The 7 T cell receptor beta chains below all came from one sample that was sequenced in a study of cytomegalovirus exposure and HLA in healthy donors. The study ran its PCR with 60 Vbeta and 13 Jbeta primers. Profiled with immunoSEQ multiplex PCR; TCRdb holds only in-frame clones, not every one. The data contain some 130,000 clones, less than 65% of them singletons. Sequencing was carried out using PBMCs. Every receptor here comes from a man aged 35 to 55 in good health and CMV-seropositive.

The chain employs TRBV14 and TRBJ1-1; possibly TRBD1 for D (5 bases). CDR3 length: 13 residues. V dropped 4 bases and J dropped 3 bases, with 9 bases sitting between them. Germline V CDR1 and CDR2: SGHDN, FVKESK. CDR3 in amino acids: CASSPDRYTEAFF. The CDR3 DNA sequence: TGTGCCAGCAGCCCCGACAGATACACTGAAGCTTTCTTT.

This clone was seen a handful of times. J is TRBJ2-7 and V is TRBV19; 8 nucleotides agree with TRBD1. The germline CDR1 and CDR2 sequences are LNHDA and SQIVND (reference sequence). The CDR3 runs 13 residues. V lost 7 bases to trimming and J lost 3 bases; unmatched junction nucleotides: 5. The CDR3 DNA reads TGTGCCAGTACAACAGGGGGAAGCTACGAGCAGTACTTC. It specifies CASTTGGSYEQYF.

The chain couples TRBV7-9 to TRBJ1-5; the D is unclear. CDR3 length: 16 residues. In germline, CDR1 is SEHNR, CDR2 FQNEAQ (reference sequence). V dropped 4 bases and J dropped 0 bases, with 13 bases sitting between them. The DNA for the CDR3 is TGTGCCAGCAGCTCCGAAGCGACCCTTAGCAATCAGCCCCAGCATTTT. Translation gives CASSSEATLSNQPQHF.

The rearrangement links TRBV21-1 to TRBJ1-5; TRBD1, the D gene given by the table, was not confirmed from the DNA. TRBV21-1 is given as a pseudogene. CDR3 length: 16 amino acids. The CDR3 DNA follows: TGTGCCAGCAGCAAAGAGGAGGCAGGGGGGAGGCAGCCCCAGCATTTT. Protein: CASSKEEAGGRQPQHF.

The J gene is TRBJ2-7, the V gene TRBV7-8, with D tentatively TRBD1 (6 bases). This CDR3 is 14 amino acids long. V was pared by 7 bases and J by 0 bases, with 13 bases between. Germline assignment: CDR1 SGHVS and CDR2 FQNEAQ. DNA for the CDR3: TGTGCCAGCAACCCGGACAGAAACTCCTACGAGCAGTACTTC. As protein: CASNPDRNSYEQYF.

CDR3 protein: CASSIDRSGNTIYF. The CDR3 DNA is TGTGCCAGCAGCATAGACAGATCTGGAAACACCATATATTTT. J is TRBJ1-3 and V is TRBV6-5, with D possibly being TRBD1 (5 bases). The CDR3 is 14 residues long. Trimming cost V 6 bases and J 1 base, with 10 bases left between them. Germline assignment: CDR1 MNHEY and CDR2 SVGAGI.

The chain links TRBV7-9 to TRBJ2-7, with 8 bases lining up with TRBD1. With V trimmed by 4 bases and J by 2 bases, 4 bases remained unmatched. CDR1 and CDR2 from the germline V gene are SEHNR and FQNEAQ (reference sequence). The CDR3 totals 14 residues. The CDR3, as DNA: TGTGCCAGCAGCTCGAGACAGGGGCCCTACGAGCAGTACTTC. Its protein product is CASSSRQGPYEQYF.